Listed here are 7 T cell receptor beta chains from one sample, sequenced in a study of metastatic and nonmetastatic thyroid tumors. Patients were all untreated before their thyroid surgery. TCRdb re-called the PCR reads via MiXCR. The sample has just over 15,000 clones, around 3.8% seen once. The specimen was tumor tissue. The receptor set was obtained from a female donor with papillary thyroid cancer or a benign thyroid nodule (not recorded which). Some clones in this sample may be carry-over from other donors' samples.

This clone is medium-sized (0.01 to 0.1%) in the sample. This chain connects TRBV10-3 to TRBJ2-7; TRBD1 matches 7 bases. CDR1 is ENHRY and CDR2 is SYGVKD in the germline V gene. Trimming cost V 2 bases and J 0 bases; bases outside gene matches: 1. CDR3 size: 14 residues. CDR3 sequence reads: CAISERQGSYEQYF. The CDR3, as DNA: TGTGCCATCAGTGAGAGACAGGGCTCCTACGAGCAGTACTTC.

This clone was seen a handful of times. The chain couples TRBV7-9 to TRBJ2-3; possibly TRBD1 or TRBD2 for D (5 bases each). Germline lookup yields CDR1 SEHNR and CDR2 FQNEAQ (reference sequence). Trimming shortened V by 4 bases and J by 3 bases, and 11 bases separated the two germline ends. This CDR3 has 14 amino acids. CDR3 in DNA: TGTGCCAGCAGCTCCCCTTGGGGGACAGATACGCAGTATTTT. It encodes CASSSPWGTDTQYF.

This clone is labeled medium-sized. The J gene is TRBJ2-5, the V gene TRBV27; maybe TRBD2 (6 bases). Trimming took 5 bases from V and 0 from J, leaving 13 bases between them. This CDR3 is 15 amino acids long. From germline, CDR1 is MNHEY and CDR2 SMNVEV (reference sequence). The DNA of the CDR3 is TGTGCCAGCAGTAGTTTAGCGGAGTACCAAGAGACCCAGTACTTC. Translated: CASSSLAEYQETQYF.

This chain connects TRBV28 to TRBJ1-2, with D uncertain. Trimming pared 5 bases from V and 3 bases from J, leaving 13 bases between. This CDR3 has 14 amino acids. Germline assignment: CDR1 MDHEN and CDR2 SYDVKM. CDR3 residues: CASSTVPADYGYTF. CDR3 nucleotides: TGTGCCAGCAGTACGGTACCGGCCGACTATGGCTACACCTTC.

Points on this clone: Other nucleotide sequences from this sample produce the same CDR3. J is TRBJ1-5 and V is TRBV20-1; 7 bases agree with TRBD1. The CDR3 is 15 amino acids. After removal of 4 bases from V and 0 bases from J, the junction contained 6 bases not matched to a gene. CDR1 DFQATT and CDR2 SNEGSKA come from the germline V gene (reference sequence). Here the CDR3 DNA reads TGCAGTGCTAAAGGGGACAGAAATAGCAATCAGCCCCAGCATTTT. This codes for CSAKGDRNSNQPQHF.

The CDR3 here is CAWSVGRANTGELFF. For the CDR3, the DNA is TGTGCCTGGAGTGTGGGCAGAGCGAACACCGGGGAGCTGTTTTTT. V gene TRBV30 combines with J gene TRBJ2-2; D call uncertain. The germline V gene encodes CDR1 GTSNPN and CDR2 SVGIG (reference sequence). V was pared by 0 bases and J by 0 bases, with 8 bases between. The CDR3 totals 15 residues.

The V and J genes are TRBV6-1 and TRBJ1-5; tentatively, D is TRBD1 (5 bases). The V end was cut by 8 bases, the J end by 3 bases, with 11 bases between. Germline-derived CDR1 and CDR2 are MNHNS and SASEGT. The CDR3 is made up of 13 amino acids. DNA for the CDR3: TGTGCCAGCGGCGACAGAGACAATCAGCCCCAGCATTTT. Translated: CASGDRDNQPQHF.